The TCR beta chain described here comes from a study of T-cell reconstitution after alpha-beta-depleted transplantation in children. Findings and caveats of the study: By one year post-transplant, T-cell counts and diversity largely arose from T cells that were newly produced. Expanded clones from the graft, numbering several hundred, reportedly supplied alpha-beta T cells about two months after transplant. Diversity of TCRbeta at day 60 was high in some patients, arising from surviving recipient T cells and thymic progenitors.

Researchers prepared the TCRbeta library using unique molecular identifiers, the study reports. MiXCR was run by TCRdb on the PCR reads, yielding one entry per CDR3 protein. Of around 240,000 distinct CDR3 sequences in the sample, roughly 8.2% were seen once. This clonotype was recorded many times. Its antigen remains unidentified. V lost 11 bases and J lost 7; bases outside the gene matches: 11. Germline V gene lookup returns CDR1 ENHRY and CDR2 SYGVKD. This CDR3 comprises 14 residues. This rearrangement joins TRBV10-3 to TRBJ1-6; 7 positions match TRBD1. The sequences come from PBMCs, mostly from graft donor cells, collected 180 days after TCRalphabeta/CD19-depleted stem cell transplant. The sequence was obtained from a male patient under 18 who had a stem cell transplant for acute lymphoblastic leukemia, so the T cells may come from the graft donor. The DNA for the CDR3 is TGTGCCGCAGAGGAGGGGGCTCTGAATTCACCCCTCCACTTT. It is translated as CAAEEGALNSPLHF.